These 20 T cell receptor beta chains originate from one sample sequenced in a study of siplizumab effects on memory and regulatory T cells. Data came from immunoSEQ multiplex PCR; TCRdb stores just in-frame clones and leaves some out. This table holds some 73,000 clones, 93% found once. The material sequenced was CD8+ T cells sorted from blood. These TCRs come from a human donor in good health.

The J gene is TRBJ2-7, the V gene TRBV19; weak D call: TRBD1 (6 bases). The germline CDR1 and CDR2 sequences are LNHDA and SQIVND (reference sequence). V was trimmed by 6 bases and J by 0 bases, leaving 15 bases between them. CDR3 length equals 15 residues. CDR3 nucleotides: TGTGCCAGTAGATCCAGGACAGAAAACTCCTACGAGCAGTACTTC. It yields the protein CASRSRTENSYEQYF.

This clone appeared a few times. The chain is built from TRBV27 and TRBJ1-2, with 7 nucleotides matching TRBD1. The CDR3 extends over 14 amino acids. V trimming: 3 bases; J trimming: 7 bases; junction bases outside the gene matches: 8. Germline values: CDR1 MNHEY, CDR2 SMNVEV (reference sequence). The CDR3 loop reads CASSLSGTVFGYTF. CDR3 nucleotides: TGTGCCAGCAGTTTGTCCGGGACAGTATTTGGCTACACCTTC.

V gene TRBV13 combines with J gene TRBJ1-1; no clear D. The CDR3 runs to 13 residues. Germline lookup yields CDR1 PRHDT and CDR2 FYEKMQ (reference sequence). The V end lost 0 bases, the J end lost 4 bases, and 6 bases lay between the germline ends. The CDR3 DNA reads TGTGCCAGCAGCTTAGGTCGGGGCACTGAAGCTTTCTTT. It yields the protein CASSLGRGTEAFF. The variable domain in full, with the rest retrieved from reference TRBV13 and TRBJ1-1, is AAGVIQSPRHLIKEKRETATLKCYPIPRHDTVYWYQQGPGQDPQFLISFYEKMQSDKGSIPDRFSAQQFSDYHSELNMSSLELGDSALYFCASSLGRGTEAFFGQGTRLTVV.

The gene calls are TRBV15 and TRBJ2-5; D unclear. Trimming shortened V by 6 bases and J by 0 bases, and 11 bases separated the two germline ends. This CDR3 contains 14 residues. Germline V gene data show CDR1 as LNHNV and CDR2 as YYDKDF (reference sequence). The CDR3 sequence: CATSGEVYQETQYF. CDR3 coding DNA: TGTGCCACCAGTGGTGAAGTGTACCAAGAGACCCAGTACTTC.

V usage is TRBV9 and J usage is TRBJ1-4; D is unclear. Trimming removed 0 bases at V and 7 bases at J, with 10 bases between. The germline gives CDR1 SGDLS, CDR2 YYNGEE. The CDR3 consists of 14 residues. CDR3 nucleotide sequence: TGTGCCAGCAGCGTAGGACAAAATCCTGAAAAACTGTTTTTT. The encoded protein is CASSVGQNPEKLFF.

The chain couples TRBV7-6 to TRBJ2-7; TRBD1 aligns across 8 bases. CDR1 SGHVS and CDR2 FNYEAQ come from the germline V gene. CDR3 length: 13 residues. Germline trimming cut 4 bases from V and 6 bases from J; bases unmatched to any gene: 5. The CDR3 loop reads CASSYGQGGEQYF. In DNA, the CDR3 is TGTGCCAGCAGCTATGGACAGGGTGGCGAGCAGTACTTC.

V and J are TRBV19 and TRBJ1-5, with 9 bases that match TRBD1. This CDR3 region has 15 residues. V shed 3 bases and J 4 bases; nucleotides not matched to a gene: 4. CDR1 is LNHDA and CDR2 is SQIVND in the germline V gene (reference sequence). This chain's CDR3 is CASSMGQGSNQPQHF. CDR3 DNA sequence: TGTGCCAGTAGTATGGGACAGGGATCTAATCAGCCCCAGCATTTT.

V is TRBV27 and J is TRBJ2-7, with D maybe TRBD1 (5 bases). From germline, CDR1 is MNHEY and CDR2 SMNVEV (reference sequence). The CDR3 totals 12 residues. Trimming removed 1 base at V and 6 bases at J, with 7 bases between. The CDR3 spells CASSLLGAEQYF. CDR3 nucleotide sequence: TGTGCCAGCAGTTTATTAGGGGCCGAGCAGTACTTC.

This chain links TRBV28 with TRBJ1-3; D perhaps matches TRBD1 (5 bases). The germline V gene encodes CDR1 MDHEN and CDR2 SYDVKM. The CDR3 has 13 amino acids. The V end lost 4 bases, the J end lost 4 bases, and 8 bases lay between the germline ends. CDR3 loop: CASSSGIGNTIYF. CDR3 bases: TGTGCCAGCAGTTCAGGGATCGGAAACACCATATATTTT.

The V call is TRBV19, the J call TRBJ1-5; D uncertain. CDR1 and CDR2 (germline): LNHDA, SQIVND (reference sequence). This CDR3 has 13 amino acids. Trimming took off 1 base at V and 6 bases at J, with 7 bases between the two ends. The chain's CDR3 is CASSIGGGQPQHF. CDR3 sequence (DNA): TGTGCCAGTAGTATAGGAGGAGGTCAGCCCCAGCATTTT.

The CDR3 nucleotides read TGTGCCAGCAGTTACTCACGGGTCGACCAAGAGACCCAGTACTTC. It translates to CASSYSRVDQETQYF. The chain joins TRBV6-5 to TRBJ2-5; the D is unclear. Per germline, CDR1 MNHEY and CDR2 SVGAGI. The ends were cut back, 0 bases at V and 0 bases at J, with 8 bases in the middle. The CDR3 has 15 residues.

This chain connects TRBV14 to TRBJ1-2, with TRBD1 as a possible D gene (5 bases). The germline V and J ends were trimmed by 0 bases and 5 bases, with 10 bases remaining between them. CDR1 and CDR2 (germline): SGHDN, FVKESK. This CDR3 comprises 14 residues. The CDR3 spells CASSQEAGSYGYTF. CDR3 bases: TGTGCCAGCAGCCAAGAGGCAGGGAGTTATGGCTACACCTTC.

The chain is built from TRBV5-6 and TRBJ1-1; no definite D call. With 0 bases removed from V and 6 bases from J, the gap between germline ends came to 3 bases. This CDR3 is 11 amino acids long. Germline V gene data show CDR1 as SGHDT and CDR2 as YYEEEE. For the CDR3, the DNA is TGTGCCAGCAGCTTGGGGGCTGAAGCTTTCTTT. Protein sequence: CASSLGAEAFF.

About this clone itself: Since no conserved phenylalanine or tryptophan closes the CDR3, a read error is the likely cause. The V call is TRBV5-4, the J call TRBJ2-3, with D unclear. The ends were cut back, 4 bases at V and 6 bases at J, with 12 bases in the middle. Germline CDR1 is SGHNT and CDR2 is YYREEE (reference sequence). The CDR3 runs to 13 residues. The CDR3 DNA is TGTGCCAGCAGCCCCCAAGGTGGCGATACGCAGTATCTT. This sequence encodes CASSPQGGDTQYL.

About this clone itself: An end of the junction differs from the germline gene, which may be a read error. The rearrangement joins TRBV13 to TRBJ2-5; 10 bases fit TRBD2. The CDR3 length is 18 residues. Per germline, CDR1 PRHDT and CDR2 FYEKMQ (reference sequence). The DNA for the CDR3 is TGTGCCAGCAGCCTAGGGCCCCCACTAGCGGGGCCGGAAGAGACCCAGTACTTC. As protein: CASSLGPPLAGPEETQYF.

CDR3 loop: CASSQTTGDTEAFF. The CDR3 DNA reads as TGCGCCAGCAGCCAAACGACAGGCGACACTGAAGCTTTCTTT. The rearrangement links TRBV4-1 to TRBJ1-1; D is possibly TRBD1 (6 bases). CDR1 is MGHRA, CDR2 YSYEKL, per germline. The CDR3 is 14 residues long. The V end lost 2 bases, the J end lost 3 bases, and 10 bases lay between the germline ends.

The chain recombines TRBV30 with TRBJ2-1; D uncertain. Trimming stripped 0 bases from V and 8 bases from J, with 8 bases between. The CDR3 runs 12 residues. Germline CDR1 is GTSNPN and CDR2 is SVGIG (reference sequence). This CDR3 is CAWSVYIDEQFF. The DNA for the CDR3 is TGTGCCTGGAGTGTGTACATCGATGAGCAGTTCTTC.

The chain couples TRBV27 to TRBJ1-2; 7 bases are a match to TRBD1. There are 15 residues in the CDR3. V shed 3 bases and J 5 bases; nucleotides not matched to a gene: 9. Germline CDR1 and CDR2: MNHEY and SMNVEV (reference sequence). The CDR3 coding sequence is TGTGCCAGCAGTTTGGGGCAGGGGGACGTATATGGCTACACCTTC. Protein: CASSLGQGDVYGYTF.

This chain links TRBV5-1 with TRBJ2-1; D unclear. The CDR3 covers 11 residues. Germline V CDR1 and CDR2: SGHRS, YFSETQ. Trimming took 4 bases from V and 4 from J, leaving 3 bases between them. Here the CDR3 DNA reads TGCGCCAGCAGCCTTTACAATGAGCAGTTCTTC. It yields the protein CASSLYNEQFF.

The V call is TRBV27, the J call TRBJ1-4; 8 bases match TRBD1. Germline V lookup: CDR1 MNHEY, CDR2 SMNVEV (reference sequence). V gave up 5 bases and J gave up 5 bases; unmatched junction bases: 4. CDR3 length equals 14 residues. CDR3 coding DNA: TGTGCCAGCAGTGGGGACAGGCTGAATGAAAAACTGTTTTTT. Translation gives CASSGDRLNEKLFF.